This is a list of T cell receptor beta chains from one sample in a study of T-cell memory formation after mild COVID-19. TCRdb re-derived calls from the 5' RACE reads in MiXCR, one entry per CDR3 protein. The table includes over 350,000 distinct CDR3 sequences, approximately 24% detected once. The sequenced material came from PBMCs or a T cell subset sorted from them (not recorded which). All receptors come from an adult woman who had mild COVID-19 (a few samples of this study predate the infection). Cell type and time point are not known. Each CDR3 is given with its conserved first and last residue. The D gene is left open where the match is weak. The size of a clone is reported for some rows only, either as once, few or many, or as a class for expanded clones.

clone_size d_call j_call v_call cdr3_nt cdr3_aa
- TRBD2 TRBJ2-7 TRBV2 TGTGCCAGCAGTGACCCCGGCGGGGGCTCCTACGAGCAGTACTTC CASSDPGGGSYEQYF
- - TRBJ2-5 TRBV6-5 TGTGCCAGCAGTTACTCGGGGGCCTGGGGCCAAGAGACCCAGTACTTC CASSYSGAWGQETQYF
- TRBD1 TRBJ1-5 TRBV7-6 TGTGCCAGCAGCTTAGGACCGGGACAGGGTGGCAATCAGCCCCAGCATTTT CASSLGPGQGGNQPQHF
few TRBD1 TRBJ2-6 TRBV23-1 TGCGCCAGCAGTCTAGCAGGGGGCTCGGCTGGGGCCAACGTCCTGACTTTC CASSLAGGSAGANVLTF
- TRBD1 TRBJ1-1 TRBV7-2 TGTGCCAGCAGCTTAGCCGGGACAGTCCGGATGAACACTGAAGCTTTCTTT CASSLAGTVRMNTEAFF
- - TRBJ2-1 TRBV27 TGTGCCAGCAGTTTAAAGGTGGACAATGAGCAGTTCTTC CASSLKVDNEQFF
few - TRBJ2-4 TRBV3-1 TGTGCCAGCAGCCCCAGAGCGGGTCAGCTAGCCAAAAACATTCAGTACTTC CASSPRAGQLAKNIQYF
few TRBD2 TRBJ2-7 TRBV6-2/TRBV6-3 TGTGCCAGCAGTTACTCGGCTAGCGGGAGCTTCGAGCAGTACTTC CASSYSASGSFEQYF
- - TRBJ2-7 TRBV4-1 TGCGCCAGCAGCCAACCACCTCAGACCCCCCAGCAGTACTTC CASSQPPQTPQQYF
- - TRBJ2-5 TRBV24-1 TGTGCCACCAGTGAGCCCCGAGGAGCAGAGACCCAGTACTTC CATSEPRGAETQYF
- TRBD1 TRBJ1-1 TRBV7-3 TGTGCCAGCAGCTTATCGCGGACAGGGGTGAACACTGAAGCTTTCTTT CASSLSRTGVNTEAFF
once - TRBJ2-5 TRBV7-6 TGTGCCAGCAGCTTACAACCGGGGGCGCGGGAGACCCAGTACTTC CASSLQPGARETQYF
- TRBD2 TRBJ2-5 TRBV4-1 TGCGCCAGCAGCCAGACTAGCGGCCAAGAGACCCAGTACTTC CASSQTSGQETQYF
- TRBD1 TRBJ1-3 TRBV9 TGTGCCAGCAGCCAAGGGACAGGCATCCACTCTGGAAACACCATATATTTT CASSQGTGIHSGNTIYF
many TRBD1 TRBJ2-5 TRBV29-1 TGCAGCGTTGCAGGGGGTCCCCAAGAGACCCAGTACTTC CSVAGGPQETQYF
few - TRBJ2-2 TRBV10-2 TGCGCCAGCACCGCCCGAGGAGTTACCGGGGAGCTGTTTTTT CASTARGVTGELFF
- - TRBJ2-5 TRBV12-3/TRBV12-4 TGTGCCAGCCGGAGGAGGGCGGACGCCCAAGAGACCCAGTACTTC CASRRRADAQETQYF
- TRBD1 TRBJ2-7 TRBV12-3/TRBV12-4 TGTGCCAGCAGTTGGGACAGGGACTACGAGCAGTACTTC CASSWDRDYEQYF
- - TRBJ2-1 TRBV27 TGTGCCAGCAGTTTTGCATTTGGGGCGCGGGATGAGCAGTTCTTC CASSFAFGARDEQFF
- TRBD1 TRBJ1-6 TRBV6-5 TGTGCCAGCAGGCGGGACAGCCTAACTAATTCACCCCTCCACTTT CASRRDSLTNSPLHF
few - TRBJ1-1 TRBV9 TGTGCCAGCAGCGTAGAAGCGGGGGTTGGTACTGAAGCTTTCTTT CASSVEAGVGTEAFF
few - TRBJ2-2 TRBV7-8 TGTGCCAGCAGCTTGAAGTACACCGGGGAGCTGTTTTTT CASSLKYTGELFF
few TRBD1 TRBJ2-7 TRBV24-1 TGTGCCACCAGTTCACACCGAGGACAGGGCGAAGAGCAGTACTTC CATSSHRGQGEEQYF
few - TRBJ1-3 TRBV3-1 TGTGCCAGCAGCCGACCGGGACAACTCTCTGGAAACACCATATATTTT CASSRPGQLSGNTIYF
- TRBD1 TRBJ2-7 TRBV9 TGTGCCAGCAGCGTAGCGGCAGGGGGACCATCCGAGCAGTACTTC CASSVAAGGPSEQYF
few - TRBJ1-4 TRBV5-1 TGCGCCAGCAGTGTTCAGCAAGGGAACGAAAAACTGTTTTTT CASSVQQGNEKLFF
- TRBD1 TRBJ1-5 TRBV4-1 TGCGCCAGCAGCCAAGACGACAGGGGGCGGCAGCCCCAGCATTTT CASSQDDRGRQPQHF
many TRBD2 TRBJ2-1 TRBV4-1 TGCGCCAGCAGCCCTCGACTAGCGGGGGGCGGTGAGCAGTTCTTC CASSPRLAGGGEQFF
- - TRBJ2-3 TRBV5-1 TGCGCCAGCAGCTTGGAAGGGTACCCTAAGACAGATACGCAGTATTTT CASSLEGYPKTDTQYF
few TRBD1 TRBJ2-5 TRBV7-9 TGTGCCAGCAGCGGGGACAGATTCCGAGAGACCCAGTACTTC CASSGDRFRETQYF
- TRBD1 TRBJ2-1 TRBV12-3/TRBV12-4 TGTGCCAGCAGTTCCGGGACAGGGTGGTATGAGCAGTTCTTC CASSSGTGWYEQFF
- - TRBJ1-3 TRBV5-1 TGCGCCAGCAGCTTGTCACCGTTACAGGTTCCCGGAAACACCATATATTTT CASSLSPLQVPGNTIYF
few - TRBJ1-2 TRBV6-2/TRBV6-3 TGTGCCAGCAGTTCGCCCCAGGGCAGCTATGGCTACACCTTC CASSSPQGSYGYTF
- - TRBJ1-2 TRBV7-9 TGTGCCAGCAGCGCCAAAGCGGACTATGGCTACACCTTC CASSAKADYGYTF
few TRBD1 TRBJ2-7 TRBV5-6 TGTGCCAGCAGTTTACCGGGACAGGGGGCGGGCGAGCAGTACTTC CASSLPGQGAGEQYF
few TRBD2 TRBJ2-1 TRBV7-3 TGTGCCAGCAGCTCAGGGACTAGCGGACAGCAGTTCTTC CASSSGTSGQQFF
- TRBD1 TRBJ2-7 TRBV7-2 TGTGCCAGCAGCTTAGCCGGACAGGGGGCTAGGTACGAGCAGTACTTC CASSLAGQGARYEQYF
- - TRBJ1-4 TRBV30 TGTGCCTGGAGCGCCAGGACAGAACTGTTTTTT CAWSARTELFF
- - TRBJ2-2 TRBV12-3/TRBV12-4 TGTGCCAGCAGTCACGACCCCGCGAACACCGGGGAGCTGTTTTTT CASSHDPANTGELFF
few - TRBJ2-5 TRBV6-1 TGTGCCAGCAGGCCGACAGGGAGGGAGACCCAGTACTTC CASRPTGRETQYF
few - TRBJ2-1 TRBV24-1 TGTGCCACTGACTCTAGCGAGAGCTCCTACAATGAGCAGTTCTTC CATDSSESSYNEQFF
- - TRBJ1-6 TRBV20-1 TGCAGTGCTAGTGGCCGGACTGGACCCCTCCACTTT CSASGRTGPLHF
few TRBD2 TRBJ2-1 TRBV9 TGTGCCAGCAGCGTAGCCCTAGCGGTTACAAGGGAGCAGTTCTTC CASSVALAVTREQFF
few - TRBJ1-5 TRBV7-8 TGTGCCAGCAGCTTAACATGGGGGAATCAGCCCCAGCATTTT CASSLTWGNQPQHF
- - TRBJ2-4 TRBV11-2 TGTGCCAGCAGCCATACCGGGACCCACAAAAACATTCAGTACTTC CASSHTGTHKNIQYF
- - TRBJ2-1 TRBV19 TGTGCCAGTATGACGGGTTTAGGCAATGAGCAGTTCTTC CASMTGLGNEQFF
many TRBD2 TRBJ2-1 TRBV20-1 TGCAGTGCTAGTGGGACTAGTAGCAATGAGCAGTTCTTC CSASGTSSNEQFF
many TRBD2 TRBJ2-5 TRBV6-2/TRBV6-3 TGTGCCAGCAGTCAGAGGACTAGCGGGAGGGGCACATATCGTGAGACCCAGTACTTC CASSQRTSGRGTYRETQYF
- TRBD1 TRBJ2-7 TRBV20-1 TGCAGTGCTAGCGACAGGGCCTACGAGCAGTACTTC CSASDRAYEQYF
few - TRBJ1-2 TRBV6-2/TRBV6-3 TGTGCCAGCAGTTACTCCGTTCAATATGGCTACACCTTC CASSYSVQYGYTF
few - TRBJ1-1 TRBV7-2 TGTGCCAGCAGCTTATGGCAGGGGCAAAACACTGAAGCTTTCTTT CASSLWQGQNTEAFF
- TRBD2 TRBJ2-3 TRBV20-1 TGCAGTGCTCCCCGCGGGGGATGGGACACAGATACGCAGTATTTT CSAPRGGWDTDTQYF
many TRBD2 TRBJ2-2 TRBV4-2 TGTGCCAGCAGCCAAGTAGGAGGGACTAGCGGGAGGAACACCGGGGAGCTGTTTTTT CASSQVGGTSGRNTGELFF
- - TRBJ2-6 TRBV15 TGTGCCACCAGCAGAGAAGGGGCTGGGGCCAACGTCCTGACTTTC CATSREGAGANVLTF
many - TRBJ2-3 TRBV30 TGTGCCTGGAGTGGTTGGGGCAGGACAGATACGCAGTATTTT CAWSGWGRTDTQYF
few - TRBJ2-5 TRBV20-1 TGCAGCACTATGTCGAGACAAGAGACCCAGTACTTC CSTMSRQETQYF
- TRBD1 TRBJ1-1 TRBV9 TGTGCCAGCAGCGTTACAGGGGCCCATGGGAACACTGAAGCTTTCTTT CASSVTGAHGNTEAFF
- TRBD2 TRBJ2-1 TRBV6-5 TGTGCCAGCAGTTACGGGTCTAGCGGGCTGTTGAATGAGCAGTTCTTC CASSYGSSGLLNEQFF
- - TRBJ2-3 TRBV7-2 TGTGCCAGCAGCCCCTTCGGGGCAGATACGCAGTATTTT CASSPFGADTQYF